What follows are 20 T cell receptor beta chains derived from one specimen sequenced in a study of PD-L1 blockade in urothelial cancer. TCRdb's copy holds only in-frame clones and misses some; the assay was immunoSEQ multiplex PCR. This table has 40,000 to 55,000 clones, under 95% appearing once. Sample time point: peripheral blood 6 weeks after treatment start. The sample consisted of PBMCs, taken around atezolizumab (anti-PD-L1) treatment. These receptors came from a man in his sixties or seventies with urothelial cancer.

V is TRBV18 and J is TRBJ1-5; 7 positions agree with TRBD1. V shed 4 bases, J shed 4 bases, and the junction held 7 bases outside the gene matches. The CDR3 sequence is 15 residues long. Germline values: CDR1 KGHSH, CDR2 LQKENI. CDR3: CASSRDGTVNQPQHF. The CDR3 nucleotides are TGTGCCAGCTCACGGGACGGGACAGTAAATCAGCCCCAGCATTTT.

This chain links TRBV19 with TRBJ1-5, with D unresolved. Germline-derived CDR1 and CDR2 are LNHDA and SQIVND (reference sequence). The CDR3 spans 16 residues. The V end lost 1 base, the J end lost 0 bases, and 10 bases lay between the germline ends. Here the CDR3 reads CASSIGAAHSNQPQHF. For the CDR3, the DNA is TGTGCCAGTAGTATAGGGGCAGCTCATAGCAATCAGCCCCAGCATTTT.

The rearrangement joins TRBV4-1 to TRBJ2-5, with 7 bases lining up with TRBD2. The CDR3 extends over 16 amino acids. Germline V gives CDR1 MGHRA, CDR2 YSYEKL. V shed 1 base, J shed 2 bases, and the junction held 7 bases outside the gene matches. The CDR3 loop is CASSQGLADVQETQYF. DNA of the CDR3: TGCGCCAGCAGCCAAGGGCTAGCGGACGTACAAGAGACCCAGTACTTC.

The chain joins TRBV28 to TRBJ2-3; possibly TRBD2 for D (5 bases). The CDR3 loop spans 13 amino acids. The ends were cut back, 8 bases at V and 2 bases at J, with 11 bases in the middle. Germline lookup yields CDR1 MDHEN and CDR2 SYDVKM. In DNA form, the CDR3 reads TGTGCCAGCGAGGGCGGTATCACAGATACGCAGTATTTT. It is translated as CASEGGITDTQYF.

J is TRBJ1-1 and V is TRBV7-6; 11 bases line up with TRBD1. V gave up 2 bases and J gave up 4 bases; unmatched junction bases: 9. From germline, CDR1 is SGHVS and CDR2 FNYEAQ. The CDR3 sequence is 17 residues long. In DNA, the CDR3 is TGTGCCAGCAGCTTAATTAGGACAGGGGGCGCGTCCACTGAAGCTTTCTTT. It is translated as CASSLIRTGGASTEAFF.

The rearrangement links TRBV7-9 to TRBJ1-3; no firm D call. This CDR3 is built from 13 residues. The germline gives CDR1 SEHNR, CDR2 FQNEAQ (reference sequence). V was shortened by 6 bases and J by 0 bases, with 6 bases between the two germline ends. The CDR3 region has the DNA TGTGCCAGCAGGGTCAGCTCTGGAAACACCATATATTTT. Translation gives CASRVSSGNTIYF. The full variable domain, completed using reference TRBV7-9 and TRBJ1-3, is DTGVSQNPRHKITKRGQNVTFRCDPISEHNRLYWYRQTLGQGPEFLTYFQNEAQLEKSRLLSDRFSAERPKGSFSTLEIQRTEQGDSAMYLCASRVSSGNTIYFGEGSWLTVV.

This sequence joins TRBV10-3 and TRBJ1-1; TRBD1 is a possible D gene (5 bases). Deletions cut 4 bases from V and 7 bases from J, with 16 bases between. CDR3 length equals 14 residues. CDR1 and CDR2 (germline): ENHRY, SYGVKD. CDR3 DNA: TGTGCCATCAGTGGAATCGGGGGAGGGGATGAAGCTTTCTTT. This codes for CAISGIGGGDEAFF.

The rearrangement links TRBV27 to TRBJ2-3, with 9 bases matching TRBD2. With V trimmed by 5 bases and J by 5 bases, 11 bases remained unmatched. CDR3 length: 16 residues. CDR1 and CDR2 from the germline V gene are MNHEY and SMNVEV (reference sequence). CDR3 amino acids: CASSTPTSGPGDTQYF. The CDR3 region has the DNA TGTGCCAGCAGTACCCCGACTAGCGGCCCTGGAGATACGCAGTATTTT.

V is TRBV6-1 and J is TRBJ2-3; the match to TRBD2 covers 9 bases. The V and J ends lost 4 bases and 7 bases, in that order; junction bases with no gene match: 6. Germline lookup yields CDR1 MNHNS and CDR2 SASEGT. This CDR3 has 14 residues. CDR3 DNA sequence: TGTGCCAGCAGTGCTAAGACTAGCGGCTATACGCAGTATTTT. Its protein product is CASSAKTSGYTQYF.

The J gene is TRBJ2-3, the V gene TRBV19, with D perhaps matching TRBD2 (6 bases). This CDR3 has 14 residues. Trimming removed 1 base at V and 4 bases at J, with 9 bases between. Germline V gene lookup returns CDR1 LNHDA and CDR2 SQIVND (reference sequence). CDR3 bases: TGTGCCAGTAGTATAGCGGAGCGGGCAGATACGCAGTATTTT. This encodes CASSIAERADTQYF. Drawing the rest from reference TRBV19 and TRBJ2-3, the complete variable domain is DGGITQSPKYLFRKEGQNVTLSCEQNLNHDAMYWYRQDPGQGLRLIYYSQIVNDFQKGDIAEGYSVSREKKESFPLTVTSAQKNPTAFYLCASSIAERADTQYFGPGTRLTVL.

This clone was recorded once. The chain uses TRBV5-1 and TRBJ2-7; maybe TRBD2 (5 bases). Per the germline V gene, CDR1 is SGHRS and CDR2 is YFSETQ. V was cut by 0 bases and J by 0 bases, with 10 bases left in between. CDR3 length: 15 residues. The CDR3 DNA reads as TGCGCCAGCAGCTTGGTGGCGGGTACCTCCTACGAGCAGTACTTC. This sequence encodes CASSLVAGTSYEQYF.

The J gene is TRBJ2-3, the V gene TRBV15; no clear D gene. V was cut by 1 base and J by 1 base, with 12 bases left in between. The CDR3 consists of 16 residues. Germline assignment: CDR1 LNHNV and CDR2 YYDKDF (reference sequence). In DNA form, the CDR3 reads TGTGCCACCAGCAGAGCCACAATTGGTGGCACAGATACGCAGTATTTT. Translation: CATSRATIGGTDTQYF.

V and J are TRBV9 and TRBJ1-3, with D hard to call. The CDR3 totals 15 residues. The V end lost 1 base, the J end lost 0 bases, and 8 bases lay between the germline ends. CDR1 and CDR2 (germline): SGDLS, YYNGEE. Here the CDR3 reads CASSVLGSSGNTIYF. CDR3 nucleotide sequence: TGTGCCAGCAGCGTACTGGGGAGCTCTGGAAACACCATATATTTT.

This clone appeared once. This chain joins TRBV28 and TRBJ1-5, with 9 positions matching TRBD1. With 7 bases clipped from V and 2 bases from J, the junction kept 12 bases outside the gene matches. Looked up from germline, CDR1 is MDHEN and CDR2 is SYDVKM. The CDR3 is made up of 17 amino acids. CDR3 DNA sequence: TGTGCCAGCAACCTAGGGGACAGGGAGGTCGGCAATCAGCCCCAGCATTTT. Amino acid sequence: CASNLGDREVGNQPQHF. The full variable domain, completed using reference TRBV28 and TRBJ1-5, is DVKVTQSSRYLVKRTGEKVFLECVQDMDHENMFWYRQDPGLGLRLIYFSYDVKMKEKGDIPEGYSVSREKKERFSLILESASTNQTSMYLCASNLGDREVGNQPQHFGDGTRLSIL.

The gene calls are TRBV28 and TRBJ2-7; 7 nucleotides line up with TRBD2. V shed 1 base, J shed 0 bases, and the junction held 3 bases outside the gene matches. CDR3 size: 15 residues. Germline CDR1 MDHEN, CDR2 SYDVKM. The CDR3 is CASSLLGGASYEQYF. CDR3 nucleotides: TGTGCCAGCAGTTTATTGGGAGGGGCCTCCTACGAGCAGTACTTC.

The chain employs TRBV5-1 and TRBJ2-7; 10 bases are a match to TRBD1. V was clipped by 4 bases and J by 7 bases; unmatched bases: 8. Per the germline V gene, CDR1 is SGHRS and CDR2 is YFSETQ. The CDR3 totals 14 residues. In DNA, the CDR3 is TGCGCCAGCAGCCCGGGACAGGGGCTGGGGGAGCAGTACTTC. It encodes CASSPGQGLGEQYF.

As for this clone: Other nucleotide sequences in the sample specify the same CDR3. V and J are TRBV30 and TRBJ1-1, with 7 bases identical to TRBD1. This CDR3 is built from 13 residues. Germline CDR1 and CDR2: GTSNPN and SVGIG (reference sequence). Trimming removed 2 bases from V and 2 bases from J; junction bases left unmatched: 2. The CDR3 sequence is CAWSRTGNTEAFF. The CDR3 DNA follows: TGTGCCTGGAGTCGGACAGGCAACACTGAAGCTTTCTTT.

V is TRBV19 and J is TRBJ1-1, with 9 bases lining up with TRBD1. This CDR3 contains 16 residues. With V trimmed by 2 bases and J by 0 bases, 4 bases remained unmatched. Germline CDR1 reads LNHDA; CDR2 reads SQIVND (reference sequence). The CDR3 DNA reads TGTGCCAGTAGTATACGTGACAGGGGGGTGAACACTGAAGCTTTCTTT. This translates into CASSIRDRGVNTEAFF.

The rearrangement joins TRBV5-1 to TRBJ2-1, with 7 bases aligning to TRBD1. The CDR3 runs to 14 residues. The germline CDR1 and CDR2 sequences are SGHRS and YFSETQ. J was trimmed by 8 bases and V by 4 bases; bases with no gene match: 9. The DNA of the CDR3 is TGCGCCAGCAGCCGACAGGGTATGGGCGATGAGCAGTTCTTC. This codes for CASSRQGMGDEQFF.

The V call is TRBV28, the J call TRBJ1-1; 11 nucleotides align to TRBD1. Germline V gene data show CDR1 as MDHEN and CDR2 as SYDVKM. The CDR3 covers 13 residues. V gave up 3 bases and J gave up 11 bases; unmatched junction bases: 5. DNA of the CDR3: TGTGCCAGCAGTTTTAAGGACAGGGGGCTGGCTTTCTTT. It yields the protein CASSFKDRGLAFF.